The 4 T cell receptor beta chains below come from one sample, sequenced in a study of regulatory T cells in long-lasting Graves disease. Arm-PCR of CDR3 regions and iRepertoire HTBI primers were used to build TCR beta libraries. MiXCR, applied by TCRdb to the multiplex PCR reads, yields one record per CDR3 protein. The table lists roughly 420,000 distinct CDR3 sequences, approximately 15% of them singletons. Time point given: newly diagnosed GD, antithyroid drugs for less than 3 months. After RNA was extracted from PBMCs, the TCR library was made from it. These data were also filed under a second study, of T cells in Graves' hyperthyroidism and ophthalmopathy.

The specimen was peripheral blood mononuclear cells (PBMCs), collected at new diagnosis, from a patient treated with antithyroid drugs. The receptor source for this set is a woman aged 50 to 60 with Graves disease.

This clonotype came up many times. The chain has TRBV6-5 and TRBJ2-7, with 8 bases that match TRBD2. V was pared by 0 bases and J by 3 bases, with 7 bases of the junction left unmatched. The CDR3 is 16 amino acids. CDR1 is MNHEY and CDR2 is SVGAGI in the germline V gene. DNA for the CDR3: TGTGCCAGCAGTTACTCGGGCCTAGCGGGTATCTACGAGCAGTACTTC. Protein sequence: CASSYSGLAGIYEQYF.

In this sample, this clonotype turned up many times. The chain carries TRBV10-3 and TRBJ2-1; 11 nucleotides align to TRBD2. V lost 6 bases and J lost 5; bases outside the gene matches: 3. This CDR3 spans 14 amino acids. Germline CDR1 ENHRY, CDR2 SYGVKD. DNA for the CDR3: TGTGCCATCAGACCGGGACTAGCGGACAATGAGCAGTTCTTC. It specifies CAIRPGLADNEQFF.

This clonotype appeared a few times. This chain joins TRBV12-3 or TRBV12-4 and TRBJ2-2; D call uncertain. V was pared by 5 bases and J by 3 bases, with 7 bases between. This CDR3 is built from 13 residues. The CDR3 bases are TGTGCCAGCAGTGAGGTACACACCGGGGAGCTGTTTTTT. Protein: CASSEVHTGELFF.

The V and J genes are TRBV5-1 and TRBJ2-1; TRBD2 aligns across 10 bases. V lost 0 bases to trimming and J lost 8 bases; unmatched junction nucleotides: 14. This CDR3 has 18 amino acids. Germline CDR1 SGHRS, CDR2 YFSETQ. Written as DNA, the CDR3 is TGCGCCAGCAGCTTGGCCGGGGTAGCGGGAGGCCCAGGGGATGAGCAGTTCTTC. Translated: CASSLAGVAGGPGDEQFF.